This T cell receptor beta chain comes out of a study of T cell responses to AZD1222 COVID-19 vaccine. V lost 4 bases, J lost 2 bases, and 16 bases lay in between. The CDR3 loop spans 15 amino acids. CDR1 SGDLS and CDR2 YYNGEE come from the germline V gene. Sequenced by immunoSEQ multiplex PCR; TCRdb stores in-frame clones only, minus some. The repertoire holds under 95,000 clones, with over 75% as singletons. The sequencing used peripheral blood, collected on day 0 of AZD1222 vaccination. The chain employs TRBV9 and TRBJ2-7; a weak D match, TRBD2 (5 bases). This receptor was obtained from an adult in good health. DNA of the CDR3: TGTGCCAGCAGCTCCGGAGGCTCCCCGACCTACGAGCAGTACTTC. Its translation: CASSSGGSPTYEQYF.